This T cell receptor (beta chain) comes out of a study of response to subunit inactivated influenza vaccine. TCRdb recomputed calls from the RT-PCR reads with MiXCR, one row per CDR3 protein. The sample records 650,000 to 800,000 distinct CDR3 sequences, about 15% being singletons. General study points: Few additional T cells are recruited per seasonal influenza vaccination, authors suggested.

This clonotype was picked up many times. Its antigen is not identified. The germline V gene has CDR1 SGHTA and CDR2 FQGNSA. This CDR3 contains 15 residues. V was shortened by 5 bases and J by 4 bases, with 14 bases between the two germline ends. The source material was PBMCs from blood, sampled around 14 days before vaccination. This TCR derives from a middle-aged man who received an inactivated influenza vaccine. V is TRBV7-2 and J is TRBJ2-2, with D perhaps TRBD1 (6 bases). CDR3 nucleotide sequence: TGTGCCAGCAGCCTCAGGACAGCTTCCACCGGGGAGCTGTTTTTT. As protein: CASSLRTASTGELFF.